Following are 27 T cell receptor beta chains from one sample sequenced in a study of blood T cell repertoires in COVID-19. The protocol was immunoSEQ multiplex PCR, while the TCRdb copy is restricted to in-frame clones and leaves out a portion. The sample consists of under 300,000 clones, about 85% of them appearing once. Sequences were obtained from peripheral blood. Receptor source: a man in his thirties or forties who had recovered from COVID-19.

The chain is built from TRBV13 and TRBJ2-7; D remains ambiguous. Trimming shortened V by 2 bases and J by 3 bases, and 5 bases separated the two germline ends. CDR1 is PRHDT, CDR2 FYEKMQ, per germline (reference sequence). The CDR3 spans 12 residues. The CDR3 region has the DNA TGTGCCAGCAGCTTAACTGTCTACGAGCAGTACTTC. Protein product: CASSLTVYEQYF. The full variable domain, rest sourced from reference TRBV13 and TRBJ2-7, is AAGVIQSPRHLIKEKRETATLKCYPIPRHDTVYWYQQGPGQDPQFLISFYEKMQSDKGSIPDRFSAQQFSDYHSELNMSSLELGDSALYFCASSLTVYEQYFGPGTRLTVT.

The chain carries TRBV3-1 (or the pseudogene TRBV3-2) and TRBJ2-3, with 8 bases lining up with TRBD2. CDR3 length equals 13 residues. CDR1 and CDR2 from the germline V gene are LGHDT and YNNKEL (reference sequence). V trimming: 0 bases; J trimming: 8 bases; junction bases outside the gene matches: 1. The CDR3: CASSQDRGGTQYF. The CDR3 region has the DNA TGTGCCAGCAGCCAAGATCGGGGGGGTACGCAGTATTTT.

The rearrangement joins TRBV28 to TRBJ2-1; 7 bases match TRBD1. Trimming took 5 bases from V and 6 from J; bases not matched to a gene: 7. Germline V gene lookup returns CDR1 MDHEN and CDR2 SYDVKM. The CDR3 spans 14 residues. This CDR3 is CASSQRYRGNEQFF. Here the CDR3 DNA reads TGTGCCAGCAGTCAGCGATACAGGGGCAATGAGCAGTTCTTC.

V usage is TRBV6-5 and J usage is TRBJ1-2; D not certain. Germline CDR1 reads MNHEY; CDR2 reads SVGAGI. The CDR3 loop spans 14 amino acids. The V end was cut by 0 bases, the J end by 1 base, with 6 bases between. The CDR3, as DNA: TGTGCCAGCAGTTACTCCCAGAATAACTATGGCTACACCTTC. It translates to CASSYSQNNYGYTF.

With respect to this clone: Germline and junction disagree at one end, which may indicate a read error. The gene calls are TRBV28 and TRBJ1-5; weak D call: TRBD1 (6 bases). CDR3 length equals 15 residues. Germline CDR1 and CDR2: MDHEN and SYDVKM. DNA of the CDR3: TGTGCCAGCAGTGGCGATACAGGGCTGGGTCAGTCCCAGCATTTT. This gives the protein CASSGDTGLGQSQHF. The variable domain in full, completed from reference TRBV28 and TRBJ1-5, reads DVKVTQSSRYLVKRTGEKVFLECVQDMDHENMFWYRQDPGLGLRLIYFSYDVKMKEKGDIPEGYSVSREKKERFSLILESASTNQTSMYLCASSGDTGLGQSQHFGDGTRLSIL.

The V call is TRBV5-6, the J call TRBJ1-1, with a weak D call TRBD1 (5 bases). Germline CDR1 SGHDT, CDR2 YYEEEE. The CDR3 covers 15 residues. Trimming stripped 0 bases from V and 1 base from J, with 10 bases between. The CDR3 region is CASSLGGGRNTEAFF. For the CDR3, the DNA is TGTGCCAGCAGCTTGGGGGGCGGGAGGAACACTGAAGCTTTCTTT.

This chain joins TRBV29-1 and TRBJ2-2, with 7 bases fitting TRBD1. The CDR3 contains 14 residues. V lost 8 bases, J lost 6 bases, and 12 bases stayed unmatched. Germline values: CDR1 SQVTM, CDR2 ANQGSEA. As DNA, the CDR3 is TGCAGCCTCACGTTACAGGGGCAGGCCGGGGAGCTGTTTTTT. It codes for CSLTLQGQAGELFF.

The chain carries TRBV20-1 and TRBJ2-5, with TRBD2 as a possible D gene (6 bases). The CDR3 covers 11 residues. V shed 7 bases and J shed 0 bases, with 6 bases lying between them. From germline, CDR1 is DFQATT and CDR2 SNEGSKA (reference sequence). The CDR3 spells CSGRDQETQYF. The CDR3 nucleotides are TGCAGTGGGAGGGACCAAGAGACCCAGTACTTC.

This chain links TRBV5-1 with TRBJ1-1; TRBD1 agrees at 8 bases. This CDR3 region has 13 residues. Germline V CDR1 and CDR2: SGHRS, YFSETQ. J gave up 5 bases and V 6 bases, and 6 bases lay outside the gene matches. In nucleotides, the CDR3 is TGCGCCAGCAACAGAGACAGGGGTACTGAAGCTTTCTTT. Translating gives CASNRDRGTEAFF.

In nucleotides, the CDR3 is TGTGCCAGCAGCGTAACAGGGGCGCAAGAGACCCAGTACTTC. It yields the protein CASSVTGAQETQYF. The V gene is TRBV9, the J gene TRBJ2-5; TRBD1 matches 7 bases. The CDR3 is made up of 14 amino acids. Germline V gene sequence: CDR1 SGDLS, CDR2 YYNGEE. The J segment lost 2 bases and the V segment lost 1 base, leaving 2 bases of the junction unmatched.

The chain employs TRBV5-1 and TRBJ2-3; 10 bases match TRBD1. The CDR3 runs 16 residues. The ends lost 0 bases at V and 4 bases at J; junction bases unmatched: 5. The V gene's germline CDR1 is SGHRS and CDR2 YFSETQ. CDR3 sequence reads: CASSLAGTGDPDTQYF. The CDR3 region has the DNA TGCGCCAGCAGCTTGGCCGGGACAGGGGACCCAGATACGCAGTATTTT.

The rearrangement uses TRBV9 and TRBJ1-4, with D maybe TRBD1 (5 bases). The CDR3 extends over 15 amino acids. The germline V gene encodes CDR1 SGDLS and CDR2 YYNGEE. V dropped 0 bases and J dropped 3 bases, with 9 bases sitting between them. The CDR3 here is CASSVEGFPNEKLFF. In DNA form, the CDR3 reads TGTGCCAGCAGCGTAGAGGGGTTTCCTAATGAAAAACTGTTTTTT. The complete variable domain, with remaining parts taken from reference TRBV9 and TRBJ1-4, reads DSGVTQTPKHLITATGQRVTLRCSPRSGDLSVYWYQQSLDQGLQFLIQYYNGEERAKGNILERFSAQQFPDLHSELNLSSLELGDSALYFCASSVEGFPNEKLFFGSGTQLSVL.

This chain links TRBV24-1 with TRBJ2-1; tentative D call: TRBD2 (6 bases). Per the germline V gene, CDR1 is KGHDR and CDR2 is SFDVKD. The V end was cut by 0 bases, the J end by 4 bases, with 12 bases between. The CDR3 loop spans 16 amino acids. The CDR3 nucleotides read TGTGCCACCAGTGATTTGAACACGGCGGGGTACAATGAGCAGTTCTTC. It encodes CATSDLNTAGYNEQFF.

The chain joins TRBV6-4 to TRBJ2-7; the D gene is possibly TRBD2 (5 bases). Germline V gene sequence: CDR1 MRHNA, CDR2 SNTAGT. This CDR3 is built from 15 residues. The V end lost 2 bases, the J end lost 1 base, and 12 bases lay between the germline ends. CDR3 sequence: CASSDGIARSYEQYF. Here the CDR3 DNA reads TGTGCCAGCAGTGACGGCATAGCGAGGTCCTACGAGCAGTACTTC.

This chain joins TRBV28 and TRBJ1-5, with TRBD1 matching 7 bases. The V and J ends lost 6 bases and 5 bases, in that order; junction bases with no gene match: 10. The length of the CDR3 is 15 residues. CDR1 and CDR2 from the germline V gene are MDHEN and SYDVKM. This chain's CDR3 is CASSSGTVTYQPQHF. The DNA of the CDR3 is TGTGCCAGCAGCTCCGGGACAGTGACGTATCAGCCCCAGCATTTT.

The table lists this clone with a count of one. The V gene is TRBV5-1, the J gene TRBJ2-2, with D perhaps TRBD1 (6 bases). Germline-derived CDR1 and CDR2 are SGHRS and YFSETQ. CDR3 length: 16 amino acids. The V end lost 2 bases, the J end lost 7 bases, and 18 bases lay between the germline ends. The CDR3 loop is CASSLLGPGVHGELFF. CDR3 DNA sequence: TGCGCCAGCAGCTTACTTGGGCCAGGGGTGCACGGGGAGCTGTTTTTT.

J is TRBJ1-4 and V is TRBV19, with unresolved D. Trimming removed 3 bases at V and 7 bases at J, with 9 bases between. This CDR3 spans 13 amino acids. In germline, CDR1 is LNHDA, CDR2 SQIVND (reference sequence). CDR3 nucleotide sequence: TGTGCCAGTAGTATCATGACGGGTGAAAAACTGTTTTTT. It is translated as CASSIMTGEKLFF.

V usage is TRBV11-2 and J usage is TRBJ2-1, with TRBD2 as a possible D gene (6 bases). V lost 1 base and J lost 15, with 16 bases in between. The V gene's germline CDR1 is SGHAT and CDR2 FQNNGV. CDR3 length equals 13 residues. The CDR3 sequence: CASSLGAGTVRFF. The CDR3 nucleotides are TGTGCCAGCAGCTTAGGGGCGGGAACGGTTCGGTTCTTC. The full variable domain, in which reference TRBV11-2 and TRBJ2-1 provide the parts outside the CDR3, is EAGVAQSPRYKIIEKRQSVAFWCNPISGHATLYWYQQILGQGPKLLIQFQNNGVVDDSQLPKDRFSAERLKGVDSTLKIQPAKLEDSAVYLCASSLGAGTVRFFGPGTRLTVL.

The V call is TRBV5-6, the J call TRBJ1-6, with D perhaps TRBD1 (6 bases). Germline V lookup: CDR1 SGHDT, CDR2 YYEEEE. Trimming took 4 bases from V and 7 from J, leaving 9 bases between them. The CDR3 sequence is 13 residues long. CDR3 DNA sequence: TGTGCCAGCAGCGACAGGCTAAATTCACCCCTCCACTTT. This gives the protein CASSDRLNSPLHF. The entire variable domain, with the rest obtained from reference TRBV5-6 and TRBJ1-6, is as follows: DAGVTQSPTHLIKTRGQQVTLRCSPKSGHDTVSWYQQALGQGPQFIFQYYEEEERQRGNFPDRFSGHQFPNYSSELNVNALLLGDSALYLCASSDRLNSPLHFGNGTRLTVT.

The chain joins TRBV5-4 to TRBJ2-1; 10 nucleotides agree with TRBD2. Germline assignment: CDR1 SGHNT and CDR2 YYREEE (reference sequence). J was trimmed by 5 bases and V by 2 bases; bases with no gene match: 7. The CDR3 is 16 residues long. The DNA of the CDR3 is TGTGCCAGCAGCTTAGCGGGGGGGTCTTCCCACAATGAGCAGTTCTTC. Protein product: CASSLAGGSSHNEQFF.

The V call is TRBV5-6, the J call TRBJ2-2, with TRBD1 matching over 9 bases. This CDR3 comprises 18 residues. Germline V lookup: CDR1 SGHDT, CDR2 YYEEEE. The trim removed 2 bases at V and 7 bases at J, leaving 15 bases unmatched. As DNA, the CDR3 is TGTGCCAGCAGCTTCACCTCTGGGACAGGGAGAAGGGACGGGGAGCTGTTTTTT. This codes for CASSFTSGTGRRDGELFF.

For the CDR3, the DNA is TGTGCCAGCCGAGGCGGGGGGGCTGCAGATACGCAGTATTTT. Protein sequence: CASRGGGAADTQYF. The genes are TRBV7-6 and TRBJ2-3, with 9 nucleotides matching TRBD2. Germline CDR1 SGHVS, CDR2 FNYEAQ. V lost 8 bases and J lost 4; bases outside the gene matches: 7. The CDR3 extends over 14 amino acids.

This clone was seen more than once but under ten times. The DNA of the CDR3 is TGCAGCGTAAAAGGACAGGGTTTCGGAAACACCATATATTTT. Translating it yields CSVKGQGFGNTIYF. The chain links TRBV29-1 to TRBJ1-3; TRBD1 matches at 8 bases. Germline trimming cut 6 bases from V and 4 bases from J; bases unmatched to any gene: 8. Germline V lookup: CDR1 SQVTM, CDR2 ANQGSEA. This CDR3 spans 14 amino acids.

This clone was detected only once. As DNA, the CDR3 is TGTGCCAGCAGTTCCCTCCGAGGGGGGGCCTCGGGCTACACCTTC. It translates to CASSSLRGGASGYTF. V gene TRBV6-6 combines with J gene TRBJ1-2; perhaps TRBD1 as D (6 bases). CDR1 is MNHNY and CDR2 is SVGAGI in the germline V gene (reference sequence). The CDR3 sequence is 15 residues long. V gave up 4 bases and J gave up 8 bases, with 20 bases separating them.

The chain combines TRBV2 with TRBJ2-6; perhaps TRBD1 as D (6 bases). Per the germline V gene, CDR1 is SNHLY and CDR2 is FYNNEI. The CDR3 is 15 residues long. V gave up 6 bases and J gave up 3 bases, with 12 bases separating them. The DNA of the CDR3 is TGTGCCAGCAGGACAGGATTGGGTGGGGCCAACGTCCTGACTTTC. This sequence encodes CASRTGLGGANVLTF.

This rearrangement joins TRBV20-1 to TRBJ1-2; D gene uncertain. Between the trimmed V and J ends, which lost 2 bases and 2 bases, there was a span of 3 bases. CDR1 is DFQATT and CDR2 is SNEGSKA in the germline V gene (reference sequence). CDR3 size: 11 residues. The CDR3 bases are TGCAGTGCTAGACGGAACTATGGCTACACCTTC. Protein sequence: CSARRNYGYTF.

This chain links TRBV3-1 (or the pseudogene TRBV3-2) with TRBJ2-7, with D tentatively TRBD1 (6 bases). Germline V CDR1 and CDR2: LGHDT, YNNKEL (reference sequence). CDR3 length: 13 amino acids. V was trimmed by 2 bases and J by 5 bases, leaving 10 bases between them. The CDR3 region is CASSQRGFNEQYV. The CDR3 nucleotides read TGTGCCAGCAGCCAAAGGGGGTTCAACGAGCAGTACGTC.